This T cell receptor beta chain was identified during a study of siplizumab effects on memory and regulatory T cells. Notes on the study in general: No naive or memory phenotype could be assigned to roughly 75-96% of proliferating clones. It seemed that naive T cells were more diverse than memory cells and were major contributors to the alloresponse. Of the alloreactive clones, only a minor fraction mapped to unstimulated subsets. The mean Treg-derived percentage of mappable alloreactive CD4+ clones was roughly 69% with siplizumab compared with 25% to 30% in controls.

The germline gives CDR1 MNHEY, CDR2 SMNVEV (reference sequence). This CDR3 contains 14 residues. Trimming left V 2 bases short and J 5 bases short, with 10 bases between. Using immunoSEQ multiplex PCR, the repertoire was profiled, and TCRdb retains in-frame clones only, with some absent. The sample lists some 120,000 clones; around 94% were seen once. Points on this clone: As yet, its antigen is unknown.

The sequence was collected from a human donor in good health. This chain links TRBV27 with TRBJ2-1; perhaps TRBD1 as D (6 bases). The sequenced sample was non-Treg CD4+ T cells sorted from blood. The CDR3 here is CASSLNRVNNEQFF. CDR3 nucleotide sequence: TGTGCCAGCAGTTTAAACAGGGTAAACAATGAGCAGTTCTTC.